Listed below are T cell receptor beta chains from one sample, sequenced in a study of blood T cell repertoires in COVID-19. Data came from immunoSEQ multiplex PCR; TCRdb stores just in-frame clones and leaves some out. Among roughly 250,000 clones, about 80% were seen once, and the ten largest hold around 3.2%. Sequencing was carried out using peripheral blood. The source of these receptors is a woman of 80 years or more with acute or convalescent COVID-19. CDR3s include the opening cysteine and the closing phenylalanine or tryptophan. A D gene is named only where the DNA matches it firmly. Size is stated for part of the rows, as once, few or many counts, or as a class when the clone is expanded.

abundance	v_gene	len	d_gene	j_gene	CDR3nt	CDR3aa
-	TRBV18	17	TRBD1	TRBJ2-2	TGTGCCAGCTCACCGAGGACAGGGCTTACGAACACCGGGGAGCTGTTTTTT	CASSPRTGLTNTGELFF
-	TRBV3-1/TRBV3-2	15	-	TRBJ1-1	TGTGCCAGCAAGGCTTGGGGGGATTTATCGCGCGGAGCTTTCTTT	CASKAWGDLSRGAFF
-	TRBV9	16	TRBD1	TRBJ1-3	TGTGCCAGCAGCCGAGACCCTGGACAGGGGGGAAACACCATATATTTT	CASSRDPGQGGNTIYF
once	TRBV5-1	14	TRBD1	TRBJ2-7	TGCGCCAGCAATCCGTTGGACAGGGTGTACGAGCAGTACTTC	CASNPLDRVYEQYF
-	TRBV11-2	13	-	TRBJ1-2	TGTGCCAGCAGCTTAGTGGCAGGGCAAAGCTACACCTTC	CASSLVAGQSYTF
-	TRBV7-9	15	-	TRBJ1-2	TGTGCCAGCAGCTTAGATCCGGGACAAAACTATGGCTACACCTTC	CASSLDPGQNYGYTF
-	TRBV5-4	15	TRBD2	TRBJ2-1	TGTGCCAGCAGCTTGGGCGGGACTAGCGGCAATGAGCAGTTCTTC	CASSLGGTSGNEQFF
-	TRBV2	13	-	TRBJ1-2	TGTGCCAGCAGTGTTTGGCAGTCCGATGGCTACACCTTC	CASSVWQSDGYTF
-	TRBV6-1	14	-	TRBJ1-2	TGTGCCAGCAGTGAAGATCACAGAAACTATGGCTACACCTTC	CASSEDHRNYGYTF
-	TRBV6-5	15	TRBD2	TRBJ2-1	TGTGCCAGCAGTTACTTTATGGGAGGGGCCAATGAGCAGTTCTTC	CASSYFMGGANEQFF
once	TRBV15	17	TRBD2	TRBJ2-2	TGTGCCACCAGCAGAGATAGAAGCGGGGTTCACACCGGGGAGCTGTTTTTT	CATSRDRSGVHTGELFF
once	TRBV2	14	-	TRBJ2-5	TGTGCCAGGATGAGACAGGGAGGAGAAGAGACCCAGTACTTC	CARMRQGGEETQYF
-	TRBV15	15	-	TRBJ2-7	TGTGCCACCAGCAGAGATAAACAGGGCCACTACGAGCAGTACTTC	CATSRDKQGHYEQYF
-	TRBV19	16	TRBD2	TRBJ2-3	TGTGCCAGCTCCGGGACTAGCGGGAGGCACACAGATACGCAGTATTTT	CASSGTSGRHTDTQYF
-	TRBV2	12	-	TRBJ1-1	TGTGCCAGCAGTGGGGGGGACACTGAAGCTTTCTTT	CASSGGDTEAFF
-	TRBV5-1	16	TRBD1	TRBJ2-5	TGCGCCAGCAGCTTGGCAGCGACAGGGGGCGGGGAGACCCAGTACTTC	CASSLAATGGGETQYF
-	TRBV20-1	11	-	TRBJ1-1	TGCAGTGCTAGCCCAGGCAGAGTAGCTTTCTTT	CSASPGRVAFF
-	TRBV19	14	-	TRBJ1-1	TGTGCCAGTAGTATTCTGGGCCTGAACACTGAAGCTTTCTTT	CASSILGLNTEAFF
-	TRBV12-5	17	TRBD2	TRBJ2-3	TGTGCTAGTGGCCCCCCCGGTGGCGGGAGACGCACAGATACGCAGTATTTT	CASGPPGGGRRTDTQYF
-	TRBV15	14	TRBD2	TRBJ2-7	TGTGCCACCAGCGGACTAGCGGGGCCCTACGAGCAGTACTTC	CATSGLAGPYEQYF
-	TRBV6-2/TRBV6-3	12	-	TRBJ1-5	TGTGCCAGCAGTCAGTACAATCAGCCCCAGCATTTT	CASSQYNQPQHF
-	TRBV6-1	15	TRBD1	TRBJ2-1	TGTGCCAGCAGTGAAGGAGGGACAGAGTACAATGAGCAGTTCTTC	CASSEGGTEYNEQFF
-	TRBV6-1	18	TRBD1	TRBJ1-6	TGTGCCAGCAGTGGCGGACAGGGGCCGAGCTCCTATAATTCACCCCTCCACTTT	CASSGGQGPSSYNSPLHF
few	TRBV29-1	13	-	TRBJ2-4	TGCAGCGTTGACCCCGGGATGGGAAACATTCAGTACTTC	CSVDPGMGNIQYF
-	TRBV6-5	15	TRBD1	TRBJ2-1	TGTGCCAGCAGTAGGACAGGGAGCTTTTACAATGAGCAGTTCTTC	CASSRTGSFYNEQFF
-	TRBV28	20	TRBD2	TRBJ2-1	TGTGCCAGCAGTTTATCCCTAGCGGGAGTCCTTCTTGCCTCCTACAATGAGCAGTTCTTC	CASSLSLAGVLLASYNEQFF
-	TRBV10-3	17	TRBD2	TRBJ2-1	TGTGCCATCAGTCCGTCCCCCTGGCGGGGGGGGAACAATGAGCAGTTCTTC	CAISPSPWRGGNNEQFF
-	TRBV28	15	-	TRBJ1-2	TGTGCCAGCAGCACTTTGAGGGATTCTAACTATGGCTACACCTTC	CASSTLRDSNYGYTF
-	TRBV18	12	-	TRBJ2-5	TGTGCCAGCTCGGAGCTTTTGGAGACCCAGTACTTC	CASSELLETQYF
-	TRBV18	13	-	TRBJ1-2	TGTGCCAGCTCACCAAGACAGAACTATGGCTACACCTTC	CASSPRQNYGYTF
-	TRBV29-1	14	-	TRBJ2-7	TGCAGCGTTCTGGTAGGGGTCCACTCCTACGAGCAGTACTTC	CSVLVGVHSYEQYF
few	TRBV7-3	18	TRBD1	TRBJ1-2	TGTGCCAGCAGCCCGCAAAAGCATGGACAGGGGGCGAACTATGGCTACACCTTC	CASSPQKHGQGANYGYTF
-	TRBV5-1	17	TRBD2	TRBJ2-1	TGCGCCAGCAGCCTTGACTTAGCGGGAGGGCTTTACAATGAGCAGTTCTTC	CASSLDLAGGLYNEQFF
-	TRBV3-1/TRBV3-2	16	-	TRBJ2-1	TGTGCCAGCAGCCAAGACGGGAGTGGGTCCTACAATGAGCAGTTCTTC	CASSQDGSGSYNEQFF